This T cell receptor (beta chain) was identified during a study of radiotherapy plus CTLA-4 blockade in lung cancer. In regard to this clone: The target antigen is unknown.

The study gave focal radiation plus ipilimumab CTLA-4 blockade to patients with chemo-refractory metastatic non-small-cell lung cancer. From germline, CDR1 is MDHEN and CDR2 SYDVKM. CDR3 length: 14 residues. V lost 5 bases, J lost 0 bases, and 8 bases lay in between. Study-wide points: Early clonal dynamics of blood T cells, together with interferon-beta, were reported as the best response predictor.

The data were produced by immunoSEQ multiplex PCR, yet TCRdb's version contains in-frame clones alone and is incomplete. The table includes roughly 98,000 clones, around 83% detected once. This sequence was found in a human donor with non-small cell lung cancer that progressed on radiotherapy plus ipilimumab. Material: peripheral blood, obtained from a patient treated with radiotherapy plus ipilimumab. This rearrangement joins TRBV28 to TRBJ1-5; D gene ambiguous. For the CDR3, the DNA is TGTGCCAGCAGTCCCCGGAATAGCAATCAGCCCCAGCATTTT. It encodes CASSPRNSNQPQHF.